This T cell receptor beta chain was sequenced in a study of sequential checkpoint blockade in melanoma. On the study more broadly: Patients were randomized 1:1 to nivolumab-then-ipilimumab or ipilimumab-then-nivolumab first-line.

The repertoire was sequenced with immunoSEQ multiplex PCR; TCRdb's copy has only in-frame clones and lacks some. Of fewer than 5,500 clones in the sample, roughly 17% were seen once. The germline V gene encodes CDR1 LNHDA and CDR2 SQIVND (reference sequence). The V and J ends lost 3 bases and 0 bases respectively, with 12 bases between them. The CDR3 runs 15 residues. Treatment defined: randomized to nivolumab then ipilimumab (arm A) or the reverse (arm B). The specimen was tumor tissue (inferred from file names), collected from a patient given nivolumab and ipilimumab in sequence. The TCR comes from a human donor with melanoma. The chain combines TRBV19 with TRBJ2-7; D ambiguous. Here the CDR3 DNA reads TGTGCCAGTAGTATCCCCCCAGCCTTCTCCTACGAGCAGTACTTC. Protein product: CASSIPPAFSYEQYF.